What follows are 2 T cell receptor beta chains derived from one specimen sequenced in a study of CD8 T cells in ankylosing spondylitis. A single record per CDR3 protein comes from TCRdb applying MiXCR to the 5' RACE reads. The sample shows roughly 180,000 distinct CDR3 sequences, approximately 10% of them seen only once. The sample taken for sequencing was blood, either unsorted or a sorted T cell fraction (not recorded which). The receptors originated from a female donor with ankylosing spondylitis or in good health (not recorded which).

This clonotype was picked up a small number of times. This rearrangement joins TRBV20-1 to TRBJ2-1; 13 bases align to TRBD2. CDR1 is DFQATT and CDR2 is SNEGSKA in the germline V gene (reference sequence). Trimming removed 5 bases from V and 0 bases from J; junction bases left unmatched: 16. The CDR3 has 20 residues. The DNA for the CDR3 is TGCAGTGCTCAAACCCGGGGGCTAACTAGCGGGAGGGCCTCCTACAATGAGCAGTTCTTC. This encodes CSAQTRGLTSGRASYNEQFF.

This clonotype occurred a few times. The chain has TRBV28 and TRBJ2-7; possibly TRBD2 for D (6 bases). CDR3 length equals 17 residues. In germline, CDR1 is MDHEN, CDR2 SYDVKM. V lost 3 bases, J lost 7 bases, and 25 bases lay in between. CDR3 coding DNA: TGTGCCAGCAGTTTCGGGGGAGGAAACTTATTACCTCGTGAGCAGTACTTC. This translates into CASSFGGGNLLPREQYF.